This T cell receptor beta chain was captured in a study of T cells expressing NK-cell markers. Study context: Most of the eight sequenced donors tested HCMV-seropositive; one tested seronegative.

The CDR3 covers 16 residues. Germline V gene lookup returns CDR1 SGHVS and CDR2 FNYEAQ. In the case of this clonotype: The antigen is unknown.

Scientists made TCR beta cDNA using 5'RACE template switching with UMIs. TCRdb reprocessed the 5' RACE reads and keeps a single row for each CDR3 protein, giving no DNA. The table lists about 410,000 distinct CDR3 sequences, with around 10% in the top ten. General study results and limits: Several of the donors also had these clonotypes leading their CD3+CD56-NKG2C+ fraction. Roughly six of the donors carried dominant NKG2C+ clonotypes that took up about 1.0-7.0% of their CD8+ T cells.

The chain couples TRBV7-6 to TRBJ2-1; TCRdb's D call, TRBD1, is unchecked because there is no DNA. Sequenced sample: blood T cells: a sorted CD56 or NKG2C T cell subset, CD4+ or CD8+ T cells, or bulk PBMC T cells (not recorded which). This receptor was taken from a woman in her forties or fifties in good health. CDR3 protein: CASSLFGQGPNNEQFF.